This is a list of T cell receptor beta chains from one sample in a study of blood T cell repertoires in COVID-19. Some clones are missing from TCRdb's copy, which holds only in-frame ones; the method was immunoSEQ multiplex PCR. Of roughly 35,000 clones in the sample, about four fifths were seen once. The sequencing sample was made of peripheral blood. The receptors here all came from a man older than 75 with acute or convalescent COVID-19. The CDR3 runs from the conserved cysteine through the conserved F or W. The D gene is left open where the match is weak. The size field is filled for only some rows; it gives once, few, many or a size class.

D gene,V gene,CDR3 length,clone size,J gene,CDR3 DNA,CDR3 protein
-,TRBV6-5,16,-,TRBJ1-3,TGTGCCAGCAGTTCTTATCGACAGGTCGCTGGAAACACCATATATTTT,CASSSYRQVAGNTIYF
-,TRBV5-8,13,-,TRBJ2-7,TGTGCCAGCAGCTTGGAGGCAGGCTACGAGCAGTACTTC,CASSLEAGYEQYF
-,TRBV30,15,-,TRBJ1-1,TGTGCCTGGAGCGATTTGGGACTAGGGAACACTGAAGCTTTCTTT,CAWSDLGLGNTEAFF
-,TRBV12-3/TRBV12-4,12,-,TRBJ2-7,TGTGCCAGCAGTTCACTCTACTACGAGCAGTACTTC,CASSSLYYEQYF
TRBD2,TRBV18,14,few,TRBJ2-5,TGTGCCAGCTCACCGGGACTAGCCCAAGAGACCCAGTACTTC,CASSPGLAQETQYF
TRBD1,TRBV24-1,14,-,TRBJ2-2,TGTGCCACGATGGACAGGGGAAACACCGGGGAGCTGTTTTTT,CATMDRGNTGELFF
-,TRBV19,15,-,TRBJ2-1,TGTGCCAGTAGTATAGCGGGGCGGAGGGAAAATGAGCAGTTCTTC,CASSIAGRRENEQFF
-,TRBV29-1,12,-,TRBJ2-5,TGCAGCGCCCCAGCGGGTATCGAGACCCAGTACTTC,CSAPAGIETQYF
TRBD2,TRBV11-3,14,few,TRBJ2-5,TGTGCCAGCAGCAGTAGCGGGGTTGGGGAGACCCAGTACTTC,CASSSSGVGETQYF
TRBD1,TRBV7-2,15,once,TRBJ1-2,TGTGCCAGCAGCCTAGACCTAACAGGGGGCTATGGCTACACCTTC,CASSLDLTGGYGYTF
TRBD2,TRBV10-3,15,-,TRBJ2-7,TGTGCCATCAGCTCCTTTAGCGGGGTTGCCTACGAGCAGTACTTC,CAISSFSGVAYEQYF
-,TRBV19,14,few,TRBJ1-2,TGTGCCAGTAGTATGAACAGCAACCACTATGGCTACACCTTC,CASSMNSNHYGYTF
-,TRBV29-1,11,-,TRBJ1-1,TGCATATGCTCCAGAAACACTGAAGCTTTCTTT,CICSRNTEAFF
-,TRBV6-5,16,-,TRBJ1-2,TGTGCCAGCAGTTACTCGGGGGCCCTCACTAACTATGGCTACACCTTC,CASSYSGALTNYGYTF
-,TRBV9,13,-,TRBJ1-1,TGTGCCAGCAGCGTAGACAGAAACACTGAAGCTTTCTTT,CASSVDRNTEAFF
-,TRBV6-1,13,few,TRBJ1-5,TGTGCCAGCAGTGAACAGGGAGGTCAGCCCCAGCATTTT,CASSEQGGQPQHF
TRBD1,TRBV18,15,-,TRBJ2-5,TGTGCCAGCTCACTACGGACAGGGGAGGGAGAGACCCAGTACTTC,CASSLRTGEGETQYF
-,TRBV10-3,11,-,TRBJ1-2,TGTGCCATCAAGACATTGTATGGCTACACCTTC,CAIKTLYGYTF
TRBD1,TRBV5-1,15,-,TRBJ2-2,TGCGCCAGCAGCTTGGTCGGGACAGACACCGGGGAGCTGTTTTTT,CASSLVGTDTGELFF
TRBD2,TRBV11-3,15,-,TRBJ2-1,TGTGCCAGCAGCTTGAGCGGGGAAGGCTTCAATGAGCAGTTCTTC,CASSLSGEGFNEQFF
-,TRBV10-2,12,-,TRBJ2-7,TGCGCCAGCAGTCCGGGTCGAAACGAGCAGTACTTC,CASSPGRNEQYF
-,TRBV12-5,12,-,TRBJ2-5,TGTGCTAGTGGTCGGACAGAAGAGACCCAGTACTTC,CASGRTEETQYF
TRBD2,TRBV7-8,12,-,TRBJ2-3,TGTGCCAGCAGCCCTAGCGGAGATACGCAGTATTTT,CASSPSGDTQYF
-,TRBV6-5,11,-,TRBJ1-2,TGTGCCACCATTGTTAGCTATGGCTACACCTTC,CATIVSYGYTF
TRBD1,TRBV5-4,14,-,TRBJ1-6,TGTGCCAGCACCCCCGGACAGGCCAATTCACCCCTCCACTTT,CASTPGQANSPLHF
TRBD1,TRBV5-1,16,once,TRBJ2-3,TGCGCCAGCAGTTGGGGACAGGGGGCGCTCACAGATACGCAGTATTTT,CASSWGQGALTDTQYF
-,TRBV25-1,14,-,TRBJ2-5,TGTGCCAGCACTGGAACAGGGTTGAGAGAGACCCAGTACTTC,CASTGTGLRETQYF
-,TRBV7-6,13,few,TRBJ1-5,TGTGCCAGCAGCTGGGGGGGCGGGCAGCCCCAGCATTTT,CASSWGGGQPQHF
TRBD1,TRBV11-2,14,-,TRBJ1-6,TGTGCCAGCACCTTAACAGGGGTAGGATCACCCCTCCACTTT,CASTLTGVGSPLHF
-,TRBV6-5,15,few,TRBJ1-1,TGTGCCAGCAGTCCCAATGCGGCGGGGGTTGGCGAAGCTTTCTTT,CASSPNAAGVGEAFF
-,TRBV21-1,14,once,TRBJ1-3,TGTGCCAGCCCGGGACAGAAAGGAGGAAACACCATATATTTT,CASPGQKGGNTIYF
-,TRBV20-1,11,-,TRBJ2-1,TGCAGTGCTGATAGCATGGGTGAGCAGTTCTTC,CSADSMGEQFF
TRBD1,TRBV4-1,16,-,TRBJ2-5,TGCGCCAGCAGCCGGTCTATGGCAGGGGGAAAAGAGACCCAGTACTTC,CASSRSMAGGKETQYF
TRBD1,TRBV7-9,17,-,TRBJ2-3,TGTGCCAGCAGCTTAGCCTACAGGGGTGGGACGGCAGATACGCAGTATTTT,CASSLAYRGGTADTQYF
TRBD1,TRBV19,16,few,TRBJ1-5,TGTGCCAGTAGTATGCCAGACAGGGTTCGCAATCAGCCCCAGCATTTT,CASSMPDRVRNQPQHF
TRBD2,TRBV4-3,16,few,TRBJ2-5,TGCGCCAGCAGCCAAGTAGTGGGTAGCGGGCAAGAGACCCAGTACTTC,CASSQVVGSGQETQYF
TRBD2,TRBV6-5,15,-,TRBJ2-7,TGTGCCAGCAGCCGAACTAGCGTAGCAGCCTACGAGCAGTACTTC,CASSRTSVAAYEQYF
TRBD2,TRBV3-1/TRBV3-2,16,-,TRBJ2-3,TGTGCCAGCAGCCAAGTCCTAGCGGGGGGGCAAGGGACGCAGTATTTT,CASSQVLAGGQGTQYF
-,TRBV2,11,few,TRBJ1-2,TGTGCCAGCGGAGGGACTGATGGCTACACCTTC,CASGGTDGYTF
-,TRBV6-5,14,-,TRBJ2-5,TGTGCCAGCAAGTACACAGGGAGATGGGAGACCCAGTACTTC,CASKYTGRWETQYF
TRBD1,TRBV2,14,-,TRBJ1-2,TGTGCCAGTCATCAGACAGGGAATAACTATGGCTACACCTTC,CASHQTGNNYGYTF
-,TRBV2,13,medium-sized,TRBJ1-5,TGTGCCAGCAGCCGTCCTATAAATCAGCCCCAGCATTTT,CASSRPINQPQHF
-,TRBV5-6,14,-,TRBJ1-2,TGTGCCAGCAGCTTACGACTCGGCCGGTCTGGCTACACCTTC,CASSLRLGRSGYTF
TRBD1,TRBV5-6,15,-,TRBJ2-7,TGTGCCAGCAGCGTTTCCGGGACAGGGTTCTACGAGCAGTACTTC,CASSVSGTGFYEQYF
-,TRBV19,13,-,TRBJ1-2,TGTGCCAGTAGTATGTTAGGGAGCTATGGCTACACCTTC,CASSMLGSYGYTF
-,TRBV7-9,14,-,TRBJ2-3,TGTGCCAGCAGCTTACGGTCTAACACAGATACGCAGTATTTT,CASSLRSNTDTQYF
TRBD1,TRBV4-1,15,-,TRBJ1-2,TGCGCCAGCAGCCAGCCGGGACAGGGGGCGCGTGGCTACACCTTC,CASSQPGQGARGYTF
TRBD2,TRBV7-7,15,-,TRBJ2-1,TGTGCCAGCAGCTCGCTAGCGGGGGGATACAATGAGCAGTTCTTC,CASSSLAGGYNEQFF
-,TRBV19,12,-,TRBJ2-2,TGTGCCAGTAGTACTGACAGGGGGGAGCTGTTTTTT,CASSTDRGELFF
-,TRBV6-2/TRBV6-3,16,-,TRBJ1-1,TGTGCCAGCAGTTACAGGATCAGGGCCCCGAGAACTGAAGCTTTCTTT,CASSYRIRAPRTEAFF
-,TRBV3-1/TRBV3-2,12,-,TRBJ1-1,TGTGCCAGCAGCCAAGGGAAAGGGGGAGCTTTCTTT,CASSQGKGGAFF
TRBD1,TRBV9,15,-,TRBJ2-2,TGTGCCAGCAGCCCAGGGACAGGGGACACCGGGGAGCTGTTTTTT,CASSPGTGDTGELFF
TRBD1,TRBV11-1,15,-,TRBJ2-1,TGTGCCAGCAGCCAAAGCGAAAACAGGGGCAATGAGCAGTTCTTC,CASSQSENRGNEQFF
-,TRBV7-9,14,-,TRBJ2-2,TGTGCCAGCGTTCCGGGGGGCGACACCGGGGAGCTGTTTTTT,CASVPGGDTGELFF
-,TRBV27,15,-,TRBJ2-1,TGTGCCAGCAGTTTATACCAGCGGCCCTACAATGAGCAGTTCTTC,CASSLYQRPYNEQFF
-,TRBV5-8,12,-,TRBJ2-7,TGTGCCAGCAGCCGTACAGGGTACGAGCAGTACTTC,CASSRTGYEQYF